The clone carrying this TCR beta chain was picked up one time. Its matching antigen is unknown. Germline CDR1 reads SGDLS; CDR2 reads YYNGEE. The CDR3 length is 16 residues. The V gene lost 0 bases and the J gene lost 5 bases, with 17 bases spanning the gap. Peripheral blood came from all dose cohorts at three timepoints. These data belong to a study of OX40 agonist ivuxolimab in advanced cancers. Across the study: Given to patients was ivuxolimab, an agonistic anti-OX40 (CD134) antibody. Study-level points and caveats: Among the lowest levels of clonal expansion were found in partial responders at 0.1-3.0 mg/kg.

This table comes from immunoSEQ multiplex PCR, and its TCRdb copy is limited to in-frame clones, with some not included. The repertoire holds approximately 62,000 clones, with nearly 90% as singletons. This receptor was taken from an adult with an advanced solid tumor such as melanoma, head and neck, liver or kidney cancer. This material consisted of CD4+ or CD8+ T cells sorted from blood, taken in a trial of the OX40 agonist ivuxolimab. V is TRBV9 and J is TRBJ1-1; possibly TRBD1 for D (6 bases). CDR3 in DNA: TGTGCCAGCAGCGTAGCTGGGGCAGGGGTGTATACTGAAGCTTTCTTT. Translating gives CASSVAGAGVYTEAFF.